Presented here are 27 T cell receptor beta chains from one specimen sequenced in a study of CD8+CD57+ T cells in acquired aplastic anemia. According to the study, genomic DNA was the template for TCR beta VDJ and CDR3 profiling. TCRdb ran MiXCR on the reads and lists one entry per CDR3 protein. The sample includes about 250,000 distinct CDR3 sequences, approximately 45% of them seen just once. The sequenced patients had an expansion of CD8+CD57+ cells seen by flow cytometry. Input material: sorted CD4+, CD8+, or CD8+CD57+ T cells (not recorded which) from PBMCs. The receptors here all came from a human donor with aplastic anemia.

Only a few counts were recorded for this clonotype. The chain carries TRBV5-5 and TRBJ1-3; D is perhaps TRBD1 (5 bases). The CDR3 is made up of 15 amino acids. V gave up 4 bases and J gave up 3 bases, with 14 bases separating them. Germline loops: CDR1 SGHKS, CDR2 YYEKEE (reference sequence). CDR3: CASSTDQGRGNTIYF. CDR3 nucleotides: TGTGCCAGCAGCACAGACCAGGGACGTGGAAACACCATATATTTT.

Here the CDR3 DNA reads TGCAGTGCTAGCCGTTTGGTGAACAATGAGCAGTTCTTC. The encoded protein is CSASRLVNNEQFF. The chain couples TRBV20-1 to TRBJ2-1, with D unclear. Trimming removed 3 bases from V and 5 bases from J, with 11 bases in between. The germline gives CDR1 DFQATT, CDR2 SNEGSKA (reference sequence). This CDR3 region has 13 residues.

The J gene is TRBJ2-7, the V gene TRBV15, with D possibly being TRBD2 (5 bases). The length of the CDR3 is 15 residues. From germline, CDR1 is LNHNV and CDR2 YYDKDF (reference sequence). V lost 3 bases to trimming and J lost 5 bases, with 17 bases between them. The CDR3, as DNA: TGTGCCACCAGCAGTGCGGCCGGGATTGCAGACGAGCAGTACTTC. It encodes CATSSAAGIADEQYF.

This clonotype was seen many times. The chain recombines TRBV10-3 with TRBJ2-1; D is possibly TRBD1 (7 bases). This CDR3 spans 17 amino acids. The V end was cut by 2 bases, the J end by 4 bases, with 18 bases between. Germline CDR1 and CDR2: ENHRY and SYGVKD. For the CDR3, the DNA is TGTGCCATCAGTGAGGGGGGGACAGCCTACTTATACAATGAGCAGTTCTTC. Translated, it gives CAISEGGTAYLYNEQFF.

This clonotype was observed a handful of times. V is TRBV4-1 and J is TRBJ2-1, with TRBD2 matching 8 bases. The ends lost 0 bases at V and 10 bases at J; junction bases unmatched: 14. The length of the CDR3 is 17 residues. Germline V gene sequence: CDR1 MGHRA, CDR2 YSYEKL. The CDR3, as DNA: TGCGCCAGCAGCCAAGATTTTTTGGCGGGGGGCTGGAAGGAGCAGTTCTTC. This sequence encodes CASSQDFLAGGWKEQFF.

The sample holds many counts of this clonotype. This chain links TRBV5-8 with TRBJ1-5, with D perhaps TRBD1 (6 bases). The CDR3 covers 14 residues. With 5 bases removed from V and 3 bases from J, the gap between germline ends came to 12 bases. CDR1 and CDR2 (germline): SGHTS, YDEGEE. Written as DNA, the CDR3 is TGTGCCAGCAGAGCTCACAGGGCCAATCAGCCCCAGCATTTT. As protein: CASRAHRANQPQHF.

To note about this clonotype: The CDR3 ends on some other residue instead of the conserved phenylalanine or tryptophan, so this is likely a read error. This chain connects TRBV7-9 to TRBJ1-1; the D gene is possibly TRBD1 (5 bases). This CDR3 contains 13 residues. The V gene's germline CDR1 is SEHNR and CDR2 FQNEAQ (reference sequence). Trimming took off 5 bases at V and 4 bases at J, with 11 bases between the two ends. This CDR3 is CASSPGAGTEAFL. The CDR3 coding sequence is TGTGCCAGCAGCCCTGGGGCAGGCACTGAAGCTTTCCTT.

Many counts were recorded for this clonotype. V usage is TRBV29-1 and J usage is TRBJ1-2, with D unresolved. V dropped 0 bases and J dropped 6 bases, with 11 bases sitting between them. This CDR3 contains 13 residues. Germline-derived CDR1 and CDR2 are SQVTM and ANQGSEA. As DNA, the CDR3 is TGCAGCGTTGAAGATCAACAAGCAAATGGCTACACCTTC. It codes for CSVEDQQANGYTF. The whole variable domain, filled in from reference TRBV29-1 and TRBJ1-2, reads SAVISQKPSRDICQRGTSLTIQCQVDSQVTMMFWYRQQPGQSLTLIATANQGSEATYESGFVIDKFPISRPNLTFSTLTVSNMSPEDSSIYLCSVEDQQANGYTFGSGTRLTVV.

The genes are TRBV7-9 and TRBJ2-1; 10 nucleotides line up with TRBD2. Germline V gene data show CDR1 as SEHNR and CDR2 as FQNEAQ (reference sequence). Trimming took 6 bases from V and 2 from J; bases not matched to a gene: 4. The CDR3 contains 15 residues. DNA of the CDR3: TGTGCCAGCAGGGGGACTAGCGACCCCTACAATGAGCAGTTCTTC. It is translated as CASRGTSDPYNEQFF.

This clonotype was found many times. The chain joins TRBV12-3 or TRBV12-4 to TRBJ2-7; D remains ambiguous. This CDR3 is built from 12 residues. Trimming pared 6 bases from V and 4 bases from J, leaving 10 bases between. CDR3 sequence reads: CASSPKGYEQYF. CDR3 in DNA: TGTGCCAGCAGCCCTAAGGGTTACGAGCAGTACTTC.

Worth noting for this clonotype: Germline is not matched at one junction end, which may reflect a read error. The chain combines TRBV7-9 with TRBJ2-5; weak D call: TRBD2 (6 bases). This CDR3 comprises 15 residues. Germline lookup yields CDR1 SEHNR and CDR2 FQNEAQ (reference sequence). The CDR3: CASSLGLLAEETQHF. The DNA for the CDR3 is TGTGCCAGCAGCTTAGGTTTGTTAGCGGAAGAGACCCAGCACTTC.

This clonotype has only a few counts. The CDR3 loop is CASSQEGPWDSVNYGYTF. In DNA, the CDR3 is TGTGCCAGCAGCCAAGAAGGACCGTGGGACAGCGTAAACTATGGCTACACCTTC. This chain links TRBV3-1 with TRBJ1-2, with 7 bases fitting TRBD1. The CDR3 has 18 residues. V was clipped by 0 bases and J by 2 bases; unmatched bases: 12. CDR1 and CDR2 (germline): LGHDT, YNNKEL (reference sequence). Looking up the rest from reference TRBV3-1 and TRBJ1-2 gives the full variable domain: DTAVSQTPKYLVTQMGNDKSIKCEQNLGHDTMYWYKQDSKKFLKIMFSYNNKELIINETVPNRFSPKSPDKAHLNLHINSLELGDSAVYFCASSQEGPWDSVNYGYTFGSGTRLTVV.

The table lists this clonotype with many counts. The V call is TRBV6-1, the J call TRBJ1-1; the match to TRBD1 covers 7 bases. This CDR3 comprises 14 residues. In germline, CDR1 is MNHNS, CDR2 SASEGT. V gave up 1 base and J gave up 1 base; unmatched junction bases: 0. The CDR3 spells CASSEGQGNTEAFF. The CDR3, as DNA: TGTGCCAGCAGTGAAGGACAGGGGAACACTGAAGCTTTCTTT.

V usage is TRBV29-1 and J usage is TRBJ1-3; D gene ambiguous. This CDR3 comprises 12 residues. Germline-derived CDR1 and CDR2 are SQVTM and ANQGSEA. V lost 4 bases, J lost 5 bases, and 9 bases lay in between. The CDR3 region has the DNA TGCAGCGTTGCGGGCACTCGAAACACCATATATTTT. This codes for CSVAGTRNTIYF.

DNA of the CDR3: TGTGCCATCAGTGAGTCGCGGGACAGTACCAATGAGCAGTTCTTC. Amino acids: CAISESRDSTNEQFF. This chain joins TRBV10-3 and TRBJ2-1, with TRBD1 as a possible D gene (7 bases). V gave up 0 bases and J gave up 6 bases, with 12 bases separating them. This CDR3 comprises 15 residues. Germline CDR1 and CDR2: ENHRY and SYGVKD.

Points on this clonotype: A read error may explain this, as a much larger clone is one base away. V and J are TRBV5-6 and TRBJ1-2, with 11 bases matching TRBD1. With 2 bases clipped from V and 6 bases from J, the junction kept 3 bases outside the gene matches. Looked up from germline, CDR1 is SGHDT and CDR2 is YYEEEE. The CDR3 spans 14 residues. CDR3 sequence reads: CASSFQGQGDGYTF. In nucleotides, the CDR3 is TGTGCCAGCAGCTTCCAGGGACAGGGGGATGGCTACACCTTC.

Notes on this clonotype: The CDR3 does not end in the conserved phenylalanine or tryptophan, so this is likely a read error. The DNA is omitted, as the CDR3 cannot be located on it reliably, and the CDR3 follows TCRdb's listing. The gene calls are TRBV15 and TRBJ2-5; the table's TRBD2 call for D was not verified on the DNA. Per germline, CDR1 LNHNV and CDR2 YYDKDF (reference sequence). The CDR3 spans 15 amino acids, including both terminal residues. The CDR3 reads CATSGHQGRGYTFGS.

The table lists this clonotype with a count of one. V usage is TRBV7-9 and J usage is TRBJ2-1; 10 bases match TRBD2. This CDR3 region has 18 residues. Germline V gives CDR1 SEHNR, CDR2 FQNEAQ (reference sequence). V was pared by 0 bases and J by 3 bases, with 8 bases of the junction left unmatched. The CDR3 nucleotides are TGTGCCAGCAGCTTAGCGTCGGCTAGCGGGAGCGTCTACAATGAGCAGTTCTTC. It translates to CASSLASASGSVYNEQFF.

J is TRBJ1-1 and V is TRBV15; no firm D call. The V gene's germline CDR1 is LNHNV and CDR2 YYDKDF (reference sequence). The V and J ends lost 0 bases and 2 bases respectively, with 10 bases between them. The CDR3 loop spans 15 amino acids. This chain's CDR3 is CATSRDFSGNTEAFF. For the CDR3, the DNA is TGTGCCACCAGCAGAGATTTCTCCGGTAACACTGAAGCTTTCTTT.

This clonotype was observed many times. The gene calls are TRBV5-1 and TRBJ2-3, with 8 bases matching TRBD2. Per germline, CDR1 SGHRS and CDR2 YFSETQ. This CDR3 has 15 amino acids. With V trimmed by 6 bases and J by 4 bases, 10 bases remained unmatched. CDR3 protein: CASTIYWREADTQYF. Written as DNA, the CDR3 is TGCGCCAGCACCATTTATTGGCGGGAGGCAGATACGCAGTATTTT.

A remark on this clonotype: A much larger clone lies a single base off, so this may be a read error. The gene calls are TRBV7-9 and TRBJ2-1, with unresolved D. The CDR3 is 12 residues long. CDR1 and CDR2 (germline): SEHNR, FQNEAQ (reference sequence). Trimming stripped 7 bases from V and 12 bases from J, with 16 bases between. Here the CDR3 reads CASNPSIDGQFF. The CDR3 DNA reads as TGTGCCAGCAATCCATCTATTGATGGGCAGTTCTTC.

This clonotype has just a few counts. This may come from a read error, since a much larger clone is one base off. The gene calls are TRBV7-3 and TRBJ2-3, with 8 bases lining up with TRBD2. This CDR3 has 16 residues. CDR1 and CDR2 from the germline V gene are SGHTA and FQGTGA. The CDR3 region is CASSLEISGDTDTQYF. The DNA for the CDR3 is TGTGCTAGCAGCTTAGAGATTAGCGGGGACACAGATACGCAGTATTTT.

As regards this clonotype: This may be a read error, as it is one base from a much larger clone. The rearrangement links TRBV27 to TRBJ1-6; no definite D call. Germline lookup yields CDR1 MNHEY and CDR2 SMNVEV (reference sequence). The CDR3 contains 14 residues. In DNA form, the CDR3 reads TGTGTCAGCCGCAGTGATCAACGTAATTCACCCCTCCACTTT. This gives the protein CVSRSDQRNSPLHF.

There are many counts of this clonotype. The chain recombines TRBV28 with TRBJ2-5; D gene unclear. The CDR3 runs to 12 residues. Germline assignment: CDR1 MDHEN and CDR2 SYDVKM. The V end lost 4 bases, the J end lost 2 bases, and 5 bases lay between the germline ends. CDR3 in DNA: TGTGCCAGCAGTTACCAGCAAGAGACCCAGTACTTC. It translates to CASSYQQETQYF.

The chain recombines TRBV2 with TRBJ1-1; a possible D gene is TRBD1 (5 bases). Germline V lookup: CDR1 SNHLY, CDR2 FYNNEI. The CDR3 length is 12 residues. The ends were cut back, 8 bases at V and 1 base at J, with 8 bases in the middle. The CDR3 protein is CASDRQNTEAFF. The CDR3, as DNA: TGTGCCAGCGACAGACAGAACACTGAAGCTTTCTTT.

This chain joins TRBV7-2 and TRBJ1-2; TRBD1 might be the D (6 bases). CDR3 length: 14 residues. Trimming stripped 6 bases from V and 0 bases from J, with 11 bases between. The V gene's germline CDR1 is SGHTA and CDR2 FQGNSA. The DNA of the CDR3 is TGTGCCAGCAGGGAGAGGGGGACTAACTATGGCTACACCTTC. Its translation: CASRERGTNYGYTF.

The chain joins TRBV6-1 to TRBJ1-5; 10 bases are a match to TRBD1. CDR1 is MNHNS, CDR2 SASEGT, per germline. V was clipped by 8 bases and J by 2 bases; unmatched bases: 6. The CDR3 spans 15 residues. This CDR3 reads CASGIGTGGNQPQHF. CDR3 DNA: TGTGCCAGCGGGATCGGGACAGGGGGCAATCAGCCCCAGCATTTT.